This TCR beta chain was found in a study of blood T cell repertoires in COVID-19. Study at large: Specimens from acute and convalescent COVID-19 originated in the United States, Italy and Spain. Sources were T cells, B-cell-depleted T cells, or PBMCs; the material itself was cDNA or gDNA.

Germline V gives CDR1 ENHRY, CDR2 SYGVKD. The V gene end was trimmed by 4 bases and the J gene end by 4 bases; junction bases not matched to a gene: 2. The CDR3 contains 15 residues. Original processing methods: Researchers report that nucleated cell counts were estimated from reference gene primer amplification. Only in-frame clones appear in the TCRdb table, and some are missing; sequencing was by immunoSEQ multiplex PCR. The V and J calls and clone size come from that table; D and trimming were worked out from the DNA. The data contain tens of thousands of clones, 84% of them seen just once; the ten biggest clones take up roughly 42%.

The chain carries TRBV10-3 and TRBJ1-5, with TRBD1 identical over 12 bases. The specimen was peripheral blood. The receptor was derived from a woman aged 80 or older with acute or convalescent COVID-19. CDR3 region: CAISGGQGANQPQHF. CDR3 bases: TGTGCCATCAGTGGGGGACAGGGGGCAAATCAGCCCCAGCATTTT.